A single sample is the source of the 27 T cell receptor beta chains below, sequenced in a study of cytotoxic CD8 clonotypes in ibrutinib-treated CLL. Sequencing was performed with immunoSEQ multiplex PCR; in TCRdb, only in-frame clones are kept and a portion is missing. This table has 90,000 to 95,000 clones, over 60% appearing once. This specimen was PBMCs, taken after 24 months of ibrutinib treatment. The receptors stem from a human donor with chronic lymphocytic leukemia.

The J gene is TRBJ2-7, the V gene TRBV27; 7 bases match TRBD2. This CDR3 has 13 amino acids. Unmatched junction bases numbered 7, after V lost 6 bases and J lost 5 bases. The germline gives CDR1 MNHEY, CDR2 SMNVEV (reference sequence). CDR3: CASSGRRAHEQYF. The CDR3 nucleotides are TGTGCCAGCAGCGGGAGGAGGGCCCACGAGCAGTACTTC.

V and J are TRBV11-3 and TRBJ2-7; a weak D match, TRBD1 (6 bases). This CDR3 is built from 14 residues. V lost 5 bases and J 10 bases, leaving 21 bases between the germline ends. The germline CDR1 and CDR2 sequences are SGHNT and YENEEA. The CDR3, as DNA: TGTGCCAGCAGCCAAGGGGGAATTCTGGCTAGACAGTACTTC. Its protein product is CASSQGGILARQYF.

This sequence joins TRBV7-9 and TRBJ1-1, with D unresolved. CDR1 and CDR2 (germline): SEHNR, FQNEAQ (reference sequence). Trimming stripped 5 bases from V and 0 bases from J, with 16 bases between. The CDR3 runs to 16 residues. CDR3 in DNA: TGTGCCAGCAGCAACTCCGTGGGGAACCTGAACACTGAAGCTTTCTTT. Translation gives CASSNSVGNLNTEAFF.

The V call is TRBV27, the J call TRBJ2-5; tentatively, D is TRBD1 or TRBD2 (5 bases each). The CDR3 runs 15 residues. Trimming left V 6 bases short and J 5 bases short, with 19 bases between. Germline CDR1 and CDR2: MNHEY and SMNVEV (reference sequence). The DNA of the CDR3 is TGTGCCAGCAGGGGGTATGGGGGAGTAGGGGAGACCCAGTACTTC. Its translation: CASRGYGGVGETQYF.

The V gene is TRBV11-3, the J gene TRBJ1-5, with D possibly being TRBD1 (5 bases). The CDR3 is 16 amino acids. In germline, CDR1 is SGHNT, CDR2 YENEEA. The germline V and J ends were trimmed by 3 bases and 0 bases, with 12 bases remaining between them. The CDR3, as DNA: TGTGCCAGCAGCTTCTTCAGGGACTATAGCAATCAGCCCCAGCATTTT. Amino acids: CASSFFRDYSNQPQHF.

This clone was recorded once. CDR3 sequence: CASSASGLKLFF. The CDR3 bases are TGTGCCAGCAGTGCCTCGGGACTTAAGCTGTTTTTT. The V call is TRBV6-6, the J call TRBJ1-4; TRBD1 is a possible D gene (5 bases). CDR3 length: 12 amino acids. V was pared by 5 bases and J by 14 bases, with 15 bases between. The germline gives CDR1 MNHNY, CDR2 SVGAGI (reference sequence).

The DNA of the CDR3 is TGTGCCAGCAGTTACGGGACGGAAGAAGCTTTCTTT. Amino acids: CASSYGTEEAFF. V gene TRBV6-6 combines with J gene TRBJ1-1, with D possibly matching TRBD1 (5 bases). The V gene's germline CDR1 is MNHNY and CDR2 SVGAGI (reference sequence). Trimming took off 2 bases at V and 8 bases at J, with 9 bases between the two ends. The CDR3 is 12 residues long.

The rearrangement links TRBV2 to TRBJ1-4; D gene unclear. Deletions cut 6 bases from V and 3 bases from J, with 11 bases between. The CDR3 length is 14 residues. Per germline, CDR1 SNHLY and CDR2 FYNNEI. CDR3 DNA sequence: TGTGCCAGCAGAGTCCGGGAGTCTAATGAAAAACTGTTTTTT. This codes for CASRVRESNEKLFF.

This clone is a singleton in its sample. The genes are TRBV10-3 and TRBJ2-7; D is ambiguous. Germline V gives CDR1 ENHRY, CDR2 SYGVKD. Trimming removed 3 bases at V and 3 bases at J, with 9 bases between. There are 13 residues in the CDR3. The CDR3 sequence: CAISEFSSYEQYF. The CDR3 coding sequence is TGTGCCATCAGTGAATTCAGTAGCTACGAGCAGTACTTC.

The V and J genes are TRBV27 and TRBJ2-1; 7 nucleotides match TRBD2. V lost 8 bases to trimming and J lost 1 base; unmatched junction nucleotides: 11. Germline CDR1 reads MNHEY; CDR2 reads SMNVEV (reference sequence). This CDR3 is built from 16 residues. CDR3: CASWQYPGLSYNEQFF. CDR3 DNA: TGTGCCAGCTGGCAATACCCGGGACTATCCTACAATGAGCAGTTCTTC.

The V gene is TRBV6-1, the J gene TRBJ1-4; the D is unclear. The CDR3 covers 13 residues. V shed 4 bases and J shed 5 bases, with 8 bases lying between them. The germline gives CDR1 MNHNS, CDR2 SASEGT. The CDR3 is CASSVTPNEKLFF. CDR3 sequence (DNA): TGTGCCAGCAGTGTGACCCCGAATGAAAAACTGTTTTTT.

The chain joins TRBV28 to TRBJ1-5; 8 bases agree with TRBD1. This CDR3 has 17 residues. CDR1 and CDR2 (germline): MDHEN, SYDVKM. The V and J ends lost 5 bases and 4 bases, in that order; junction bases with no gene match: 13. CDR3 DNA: TGTGCCAGCAGTAATCCCCCAGGGACAGGAAATAATCAGCCCCAGCATTTT. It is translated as CASSNPPGTGNNQPQHF.

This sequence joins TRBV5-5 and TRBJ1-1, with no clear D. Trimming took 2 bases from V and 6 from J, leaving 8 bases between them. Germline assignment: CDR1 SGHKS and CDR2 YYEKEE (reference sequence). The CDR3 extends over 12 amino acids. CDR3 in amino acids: CASSFPDPEAFF. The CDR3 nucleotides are TGTGCCAGCAGCTTCCCGGACCCTGAAGCTTTCTTT.

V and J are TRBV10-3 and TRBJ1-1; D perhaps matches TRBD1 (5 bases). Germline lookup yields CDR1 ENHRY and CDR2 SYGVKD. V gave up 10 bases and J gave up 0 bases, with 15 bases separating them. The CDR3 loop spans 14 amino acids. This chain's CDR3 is CASTSRELNTEAFF. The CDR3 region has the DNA TGTGCCAGTACTTCCAGGGAGCTGAACACTGAAGCTTTCTTT.

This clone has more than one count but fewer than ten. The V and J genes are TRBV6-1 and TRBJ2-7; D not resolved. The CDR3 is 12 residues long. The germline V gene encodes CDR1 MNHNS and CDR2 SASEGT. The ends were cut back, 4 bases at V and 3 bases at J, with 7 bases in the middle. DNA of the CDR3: TGTGCCAGCAGTGGTCTAGGCTACGAGCAGTACTTC. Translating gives CASSGLGYEQYF.

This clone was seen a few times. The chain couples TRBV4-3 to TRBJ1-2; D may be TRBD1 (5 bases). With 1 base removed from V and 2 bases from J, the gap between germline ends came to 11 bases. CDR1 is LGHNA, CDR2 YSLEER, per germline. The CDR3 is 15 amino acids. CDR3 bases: TGCGCCAGCAGCCAAGTCCTCGGGACGAACTATGGCTACACCTTC. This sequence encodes CASSQVLGTNYGYTF.

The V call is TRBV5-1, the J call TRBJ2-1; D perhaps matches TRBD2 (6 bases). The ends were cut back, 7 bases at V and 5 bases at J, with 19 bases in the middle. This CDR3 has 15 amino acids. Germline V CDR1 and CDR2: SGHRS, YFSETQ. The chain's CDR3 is CASRPRGTENNEQFF. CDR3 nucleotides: TGCGCCAGCCGCCCCCGCGGGACGGAGAACAATGAGCAGTTCTTC.

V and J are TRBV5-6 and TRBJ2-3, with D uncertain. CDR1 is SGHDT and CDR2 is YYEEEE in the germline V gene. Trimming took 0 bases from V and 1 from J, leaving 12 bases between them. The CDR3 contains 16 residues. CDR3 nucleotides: TGTGCCAGCAGCTTGGGCGGCAGCGCGGGCACAGATACGCAGTATTTT. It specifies CASSLGGSAGTDTQYF.

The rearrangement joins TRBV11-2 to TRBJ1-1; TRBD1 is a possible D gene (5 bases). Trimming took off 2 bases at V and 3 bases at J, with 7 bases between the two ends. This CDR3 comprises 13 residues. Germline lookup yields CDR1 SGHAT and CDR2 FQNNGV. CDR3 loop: CASSLMGDTEAFF. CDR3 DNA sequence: TGTGCCAGCAGCTTAATGGGGGACACTGAAGCTTTCTTT.

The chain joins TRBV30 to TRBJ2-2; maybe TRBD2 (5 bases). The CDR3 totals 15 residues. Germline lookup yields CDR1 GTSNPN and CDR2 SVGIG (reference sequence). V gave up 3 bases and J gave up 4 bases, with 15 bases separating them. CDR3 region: CAWRGLRAFTGELFF. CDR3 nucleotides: TGTGCCTGGAGGGGCTTGAGGGCATTCACCGGGGAGCTGTTTTTT.

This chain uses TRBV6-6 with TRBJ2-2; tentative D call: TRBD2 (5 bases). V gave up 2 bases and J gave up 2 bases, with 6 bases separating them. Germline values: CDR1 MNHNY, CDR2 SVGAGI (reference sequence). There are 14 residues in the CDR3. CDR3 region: CASSYGLNTGELFF. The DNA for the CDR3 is TGTGCCAGCAGTTACGGACTCAACACCGGGGAGCTGTTTTTT.

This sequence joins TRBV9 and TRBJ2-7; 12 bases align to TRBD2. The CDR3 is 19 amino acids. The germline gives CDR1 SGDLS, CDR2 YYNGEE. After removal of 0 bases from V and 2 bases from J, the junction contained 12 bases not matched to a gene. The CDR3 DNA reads TGTGCCAGCAGCGTAGGACGGGCTAGCGGGAGGGAACTGCCCTACGAGCAGTACTTC. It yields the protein CASSVGRASGRELPYEQYF.

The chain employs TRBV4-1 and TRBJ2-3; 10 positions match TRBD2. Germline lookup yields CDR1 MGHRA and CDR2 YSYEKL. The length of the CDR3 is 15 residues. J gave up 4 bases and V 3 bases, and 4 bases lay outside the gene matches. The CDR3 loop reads CASSQGLAYADTQYF. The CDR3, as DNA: TGCGCCAGCAGCCAGGGACTAGCGTATGCAGATACGCAGTATTTT.

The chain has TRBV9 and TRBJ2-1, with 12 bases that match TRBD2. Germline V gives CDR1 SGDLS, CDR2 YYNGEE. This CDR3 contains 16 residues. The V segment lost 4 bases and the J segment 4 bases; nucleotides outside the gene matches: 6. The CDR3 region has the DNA TGTGCCAGCAGCATCCTAGCGGGAGGGCCTTACAATGAGCAGTTCTTC. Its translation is CASSILAGGPYNEQFF.

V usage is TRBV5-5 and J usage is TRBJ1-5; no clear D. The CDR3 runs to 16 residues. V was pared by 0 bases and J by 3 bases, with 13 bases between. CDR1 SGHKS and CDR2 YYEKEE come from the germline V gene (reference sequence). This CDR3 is CASSLDPTQTNQPQHF. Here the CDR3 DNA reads TGTGCCAGCAGCTTGGACCCCACCCAGACCAATCAGCCCCAGCATTTT.

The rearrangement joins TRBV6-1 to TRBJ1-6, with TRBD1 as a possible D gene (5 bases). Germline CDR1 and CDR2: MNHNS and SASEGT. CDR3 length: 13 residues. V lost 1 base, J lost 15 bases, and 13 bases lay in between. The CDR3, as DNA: TGTGCCAGCAGTGAAGATACAGGAGCGCACCTCCACTTT. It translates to CASSEDTGAHLHF.

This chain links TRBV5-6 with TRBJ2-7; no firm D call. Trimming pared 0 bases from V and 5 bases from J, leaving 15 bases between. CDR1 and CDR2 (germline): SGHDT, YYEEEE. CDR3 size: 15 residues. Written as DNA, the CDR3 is TGTGCCAGCAGCTTGGCTGTAGGGAATCGGAACGAGCAGTACTTC. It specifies CASSLAVGNRNEQYF.